What follows are 22 T cell receptor beta chains derived from one specimen sequenced in a study of blood T cell repertoires in COVID-19 (dated by TCRdb to the early 2020s). Receptors were amplified or captured by the immunoSEQ multiplex PCR assay. Drawn from immuneACCESS, this table holds only the in-frame rearrangements with V and J called that TCRdb kept. Clones are partly lost; checked studies trace under half to an unresolved V gene and leave the rest unexplained. The sample profile shows approximately 360,000 clones; around 90% of them were found once. The ten largest clones capture 5% to 8.5% of the sample. Sequenced: peripheral blood. Receptors originate from a man younger than 30 with active or convalescent COVID-19.

This sequence joins TRBV2 and TRBJ2-3; D perhaps matches TRBD2 (5 bases). Germline values: CDR1 SNHLY, CDR2 FYNNEI. The V end lost 4 bases, the J end lost 1 base, and 12 bases lay between the germline ends. The CDR3 totals 15 residues. CDR3 nucleotides: TGTGCCAGCAGTGCGGAAGCGGTAGGCACAGATACGCAGTATTTT. Translation gives CASSAEAVGTDTQYF. The whole variable domain, filled in from reference TRBV2 and TRBJ2-3, reads EPEVTQTPSHQVTQMGQEVILRCVPISNHLYFYWYRQILGQKVEFLVSFYNNEISEKSEIFDDQFSVERPDGSNFTLKIRSTKLEDSAMYFCASSAEAVGTDTQYFGPGTRLTVL.

The rearrangement uses TRBV28 and TRBJ1-5; D unresolved. Germline V gives CDR1 MDHEN, CDR2 SYDVKM. V was pared by 6 bases and J by 11 bases, with 8 bases between. This CDR3 has 10 residues. The CDR3 is CASSTRAQHF. The CDR3 bases are TGTGCCAGCAGCACTCGGGCCCAGCATTTT.

The gene calls are TRBV7-6 and TRBJ2-2; D perhaps matches TRBD1 (6 bases). CDR1 is SGHVS and CDR2 is FNYEAQ in the germline V gene. V was cut by 5 bases and J by 0 bases, with 13 bases left in between. This CDR3 comprises 16 residues. The CDR3 nucleotides are TGTGCCAGCAGCCCGGTCGGGACAACGAACACCGGGGAGCTGTTTTTT. Protein sequence: CASSPVGTTNTGELFF.

The chain has TRBV11-2 and TRBJ2-4; 12 bases match TRBD2. V was pared by 4 bases and J by 6 bases, with 4 bases of the junction left unmatched. The germline V gene encodes CDR1 SGHAT and CDR2 FQNNGV. The CDR3 spans 15 residues. CDR3 region: CASSSLGLAGNIQYF. CDR3 nucleotides: TGTGCCAGCAGCTCGTTGGGACTAGCGGGAAACATTCAGTACTTC.

This chain joins TRBV6-5 and TRBJ2-7; 8 bases align to TRBD1. Losses at the gene ends were 6 bases for V and 3 bases for J; bases not matched to a gene: 4. The CDR3 extends over 13 amino acids. Germline V gene sequence: CDR1 MNHEY, CDR2 SVGAGI. CDR3 coding DNA: TGTGCCAGCAGAGACAGGGGTAACTACGAGCAGTACTTC. Protein product: CASRDRGNYEQYF.

This clone was seen once. The rearrangement links TRBV2 to TRBJ2-7; 9 positions match TRBD2. The V gene end was trimmed by 7 bases and the J gene end by 5 bases; junction bases not matched to a gene: 12. The CDR3 has 15 residues. Germline V gene lookup returns CDR1 SNHLY and CDR2 FYNNEI. This chain's CDR3 is CASTQSGLAKNEQYF. The DNA for the CDR3 is TGTGCCAGCACTCAAAGCGGACTAGCGAAGAACGAGCAGTACTTC.

The chain couples TRBV4-3 to TRBJ2-6; the D gene is possibly TRBD1 (6 bases). V was cut by 4 bases and J by 1 base, with 17 bases left in between. The germline V gene encodes CDR1 LGHNA and CDR2 YSLEER. This CDR3 has 18 amino acids. In DNA, the CDR3 is TGCGCCAGCAGCCCTACCTATGGAACAGGGTCTGGGGCCAACGTCCTGACTTTC. Residues: CASSPTYGTGSGANVLTF.

V is TRBV18 and J is TRBJ1-3; 8 bases align to TRBD1. The CDR3 has 14 amino acids. Trimming cost V 5 bases and J 8 bases; bases outside gene matches: 8. Germline CDR1 and CDR2: KGHSH and LQKENI. The CDR3 spells CASSAGQVLDTIYF. The CDR3 region has the DNA TGTGCCAGCTCAGCGGGACAGGTCTTGGACACCATATATTTT.

The chain carries TRBV7-7 and TRBJ2-3; 8 bases match TRBD2. The CDR3 runs 16 residues. CDR1 and CDR2 (germline): SSHAT, FNYEAQ (reference sequence). The trim removed 2 bases at V and 4 bases at J, leaving 8 bases unmatched. For the CDR3, the DNA is TGTGCCAGCAGCTTACTCCCGGGGGGGCAATCAGATACGCAGTATTTT. Residues: CASSLLPGGQSDTQYF.

CDR3 sequence: CASSSLRDSPYEQYF. DNA of the CDR3: TGTGCCAGCAGCTCCCTCCGGGACAGCCCCTACGAGCAGTACTTC. The rearrangement uses TRBV5-4 and TRBJ2-7, with TRBD1 matching over 7 bases. The V and J ends lost 3 bases and 2 bases, in that order; junction bases with no gene match: 8. Germline loops: CDR1 SGHNT, CDR2 YYREEE (reference sequence). The CDR3 loop spans 15 amino acids.

The genes are TRBV18 and TRBJ1-2; 9 bases fit TRBD1. Germline CDR1 is KGHSH and CDR2 is LQKENI. The J segment lost 3 bases and the V segment lost 3 bases, leaving 5 bases of the junction unmatched. This CDR3 contains 15 residues. The CDR3 sequence is CASSPGQGTDYGYTF. Here the CDR3 DNA reads TGTGCCAGCTCACCGGGACAGGGAACTGACTATGGCTACACCTTC.

The chain has TRBV2 and TRBJ2-7; the match to TRBD2 covers 7 bases. This CDR3 comprises 14 residues. With 3 bases clipped from V and 0 bases from J, the junction kept 2 bases outside the gene matches. Germline CDR1 SNHLY, CDR2 FYNNEI. This CDR3 is CASSEGGTSYEQYF. CDR3 nucleotide sequence: TGTGCCAGCAGTGAGGGAGGGACCTCCTACGAGCAGTACTTC.

The chain uses TRBV4-1 and TRBJ1-4; 8 nucleotides match TRBD1. This CDR3 has 17 residues. Trimming removed 2 bases from V and 3 bases from J; junction bases left unmatched: 8. Germline CDR1 is MGHRA and CDR2 is YSYEKL. In nucleotides, the CDR3 is TGCGCCAGCAGCCAATCCCGGTTACAGGGGGCTAATGAAAAACTGTTTTTT. It codes for CASSQSRLQGANEKLFF.

This rearrangement joins TRBV19 to TRBJ2-7; perhaps TRBD1 as D (6 bases). CDR3 length: 15 residues. V dropped 1 base and J dropped 6 bases, with 16 bases sitting between them. Per germline, CDR1 LNHDA and CDR2 SQIVND (reference sequence). CDR3 region: CASSIGGQGSVEQYF. In DNA form, the CDR3 reads TGTGCCAGTAGTATAGGAGGCCAGGGGAGCGTCGAGCAGTACTTC.

This chain joins TRBV4-1 and TRBJ1-2; 7 bases agree with TRBD1. V lost 4 bases to trimming and J lost 8 bases; unmatched junction nucleotides: 10. The germline V gene has CDR1 MGHRA and CDR2 YSYEKL. The CDR3 has 14 amino acids. Here the CDR3 DNA reads TGCGCCAGCAGCCGAGAGACAGGGACTGGCGGCTACACCTTC. The encoded protein is CASSRETGTGGYTF.

The chain joins TRBV7-9 to TRBJ2-7, with TRBD1 matching 8 bases. The CDR3 totals 15 residues. V was clipped by 6 bases and J by 0 bases; unmatched bases: 7. Per germline, CDR1 SEHNR and CDR2 FQNEAQ (reference sequence). The DNA for the CDR3 is TGTGCCAGCAGACCAGGACAGGGTCCCTCCTACGAGCAGTACTTC. Protein sequence: CASRPGQGPSYEQYF. Supplemented by reference TRBV7-9 and TRBJ2-7, the full variable domain reads DTGVSQNPRHKITKRGQNVTFRCDPISEHNRLYWYRQTLGQGPEFLTYFQNEAQLEKSRLLSDRFSAERPKGSFSTLEIQRTEQGDSAMYLCASRPGQGPSYEQYFGPGTRLTVT.

The rearrangement links TRBV2 to TRBJ2-1, with TRBD2 matching over 12 bases. Germline loops: CDR1 SNHLY, CDR2 FYNNEI. V dropped 5 bases and J dropped 4; count of bases not matched to a gene: 3. The CDR3 is 15 amino acids. CDR3: CASSQTSGRYNEQFF. The CDR3 nucleotides are TGTGCCAGCAGTCAGACTAGCGGGAGATACAATGAGCAGTTCTTC.

The rearrangement links TRBV19 to TRBJ1-1; D is undetermined. CDR3 length: 15 amino acids. From germline, CDR1 is LNHDA and CDR2 SQIVND (reference sequence). V lost 7 bases to trimming and J lost 0 bases, with 15 bases between them. CDR3 amino acids: CASIPTTPMNTEAFF. DNA of the CDR3: TGTGCCAGTATCCCAACGACACCTATGAACACTGAAGCTTTCTTT.

The chain couples TRBV7-6 to TRBJ2-1, with 14 bases that match TRBD2. The CDR3 sequence is 15 residues long. V dropped 1 base and J dropped 8; count of bases not matched to a gene: 1. Germline V gives CDR1 SGHVS, CDR2 FNYEAQ. CDR3 sequence (DNA): TGTGCCAGCAGCTTAGGGACTAGCGGGAGGCATGAGCAGTTCTTC. Encoded protein: CASSLGTSGRHEQFF.

J is TRBJ2-7 and V is TRBV21-1; the table calls TRBD1, which could not be checked here. TRBV21-1 is an annotated pseudogene. The CDR3 covers 15 residues. For the CDR3, the DNA is TGTGCCAGCAGCAAACAGGGGGCTACCTCCTACGAGCAGTACTTC. Amino acid sequence: CASSKQGATSYEQYF.

This clone was observed once. The V call is TRBV28, the J call TRBJ1-6, with 7 positions matching TRBD1. The CDR3 has 14 residues. Per germline, CDR1 MDHEN and CDR2 SYDVKM. The V and J ends lost 6 bases and 10 bases, in that order; junction bases with no gene match: 9. The CDR3 nucleotides are TGTGCCAGCAGATTCGACAGGGATGGATCACCCCTCCACTTT. The encoded protein is CASRFDRDGSPLHF.

This chain connects TRBV15 to TRBJ1-6; 10 bases are a match to TRBD1. The CDR3 covers 15 residues. Looked up from germline, CDR1 is LNHNV and CDR2 is YYDKDF (reference sequence). The V gene end was trimmed by 4 bases and the J gene end by 11 bases; junction bases not matched to a gene: 8. The CDR3 region has the DNA TGTGCCACCAGCACCCTGACAGGGGGCTCTACACCCCTCCACTTT. Protein sequence: CATSTLTGGSTPLHF.